This is a list of T cell receptor beta chains from one sample in a study of blood T cell repertoires in COVID-19. The assay was immunoSEQ multiplex PCR, and TCRdb's table has in-frame clones only and misses some. Of around 70,000 clones listed, about 80% are singletons. The source material was peripheral blood. These receptors originate from a human donor in a cohort sampled during active COVID-19. CDR3s include the opening cysteine and the closing phenylalanine or tryptophan. D genes are given only for firm matches. The size of a clone is reported for some rows only, either as once, few or many, or as a class for expanded clones.

clone_size	j_call	d_call	v_call	cdr3_aa
few	TRBJ2-3	TRBD1	TRBV7-8	CASSSHSYRGRRDTQYF
once	TRBJ1-1	-	TRBV5-8	CASSLSGMLNTEAFF
-	TRBJ2-5	TRBD1	TRBV27	CASSFGKTGGIETQYF
few	TRBJ2-3	TRBD2	TRBV11-2	CASSLVLAVGTDTQYF
-	TRBJ2-3	TRBD2	TRBV11-2	CASSLVGGTDTQYF
-	TRBJ1-4	-	TRBV5-6	CASSLDRGSEKLFF
-	TRBJ2-3	TRBD2	TRBV28	CASSFNGLAGTDTQYF
once	TRBJ1-1	-	TRBV5-4	CASSSQAALNTEAFF
once	TRBJ1-1	-	TRBV7-2	CASSLMSASPEAFF
-	TRBJ1-5	TRBD1	TRBV18	CASSPPTGATNQPQHF
-	TRBJ2-7	-	TRBV21-1	CASTEVTGSPYEQYF
-	TRBJ1-5	-	TRBV28	CASTSRAGNYQPQHF
-	TRBJ2-7	-	TRBV2	CASSAGESEQYF
-	TRBJ1-5	-	TRBV19	CASSHQGSQPQHF
-	TRBJ2-5	TRBD2	TRBV11-2	CASSWASGQETQYF
-	TRBJ2-6	-	TRBV19	CASSITGLSGANVLTF
many	TRBJ1-2	TRBD1	TRBV5-1	CASSSGQPGRIGYTF
-	TRBJ2-1	TRBD2	TRBV28	CASNLSKSSGRFNEQFF
-	TRBJ2-2	TRBD2	TRBV6-2/TRBV6-3	CASSYPLAAGLNTGELFF
-	TRBJ1-6	-	TRBV28	CASSLGFGGISLHF
-	TRBJ1-5	TRBD1	TRBV28	CASRETGGGNQPQHF
-	TRBJ2-7	-	TRBV20-1	CSASSRDIYSYEQYF
-	TRBJ1-5	-	TRBV6-5	CASARNQPQHF
-	TRBJ2-5	-	TRBV5-1	CASSALSGQETQYF
once	TRBJ1-4	-	TRBV6-1	CASSEASSTEKLFF
once	TRBJ2-6	-	TRBV5-8	CASSNDFSGANVLTF
-	TRBJ1-1	-	TRBV3-1/TRBV3-2	CASSQGTMNTEAFF
-	TRBJ2-2	-	TRBV19	CASQGGAANTGELFF